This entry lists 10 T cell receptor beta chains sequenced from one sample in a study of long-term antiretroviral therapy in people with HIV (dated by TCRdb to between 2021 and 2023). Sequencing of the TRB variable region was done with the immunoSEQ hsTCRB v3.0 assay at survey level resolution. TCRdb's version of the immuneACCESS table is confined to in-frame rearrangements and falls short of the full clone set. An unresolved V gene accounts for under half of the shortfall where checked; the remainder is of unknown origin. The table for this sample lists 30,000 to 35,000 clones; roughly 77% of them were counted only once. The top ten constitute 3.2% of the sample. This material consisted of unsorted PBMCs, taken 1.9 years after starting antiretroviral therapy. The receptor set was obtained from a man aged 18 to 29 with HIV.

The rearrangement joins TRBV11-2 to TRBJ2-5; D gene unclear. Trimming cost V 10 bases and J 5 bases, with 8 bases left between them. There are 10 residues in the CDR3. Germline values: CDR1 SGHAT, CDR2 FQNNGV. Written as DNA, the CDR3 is TGTGCCACGGCCGGGGAGACCCAGTACTTC. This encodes CATAGETQYF.

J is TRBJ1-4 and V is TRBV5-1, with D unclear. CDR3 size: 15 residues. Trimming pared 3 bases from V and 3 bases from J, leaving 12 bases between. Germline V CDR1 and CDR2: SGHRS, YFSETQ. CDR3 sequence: CASSSQPQPNEKLFF. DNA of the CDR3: TGCGCCAGCAGCTCTCAGCCTCAGCCTAATGAAAAACTGTTTTTT.

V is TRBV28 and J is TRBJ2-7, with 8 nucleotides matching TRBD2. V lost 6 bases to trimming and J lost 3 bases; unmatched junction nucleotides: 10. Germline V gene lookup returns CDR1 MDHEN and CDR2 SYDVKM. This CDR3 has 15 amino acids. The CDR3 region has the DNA TGTGCCAGCAGCCCCGGGGGGGATCTAGTCTACGAGCAGTACTTC. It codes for CASSPGGDLVYEQYF.

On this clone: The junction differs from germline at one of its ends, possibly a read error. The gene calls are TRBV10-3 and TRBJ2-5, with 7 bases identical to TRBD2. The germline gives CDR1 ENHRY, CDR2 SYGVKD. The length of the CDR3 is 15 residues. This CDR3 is CAISEREGPLTAIDF. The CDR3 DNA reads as TGTGCCATCAGTGAGAGGGAGGGGCCACTCACAGCAATAGACTTC.

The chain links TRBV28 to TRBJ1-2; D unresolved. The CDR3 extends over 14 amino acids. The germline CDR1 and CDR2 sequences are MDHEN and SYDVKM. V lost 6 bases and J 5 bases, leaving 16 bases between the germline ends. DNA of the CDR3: TGTGCCAGCAGAACCAATCTTGACGGGTATGGCTACACCTTC. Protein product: CASRTNLDGYGYTF.

CDR3 in DNA: TGTGCCAGCAGCCCCGACAGGGAAAGCACCGGGGAGCTGTTTTTT. Its translation is CASSPDRESTGELFF. The J gene is TRBJ2-2, the V gene TRBV5-4, with 7 bases that match TRBD1. This CDR3 contains 15 residues. CDR1 is SGHNT and CDR2 is YYREEE in the germline V gene (reference sequence). The junction had 7 bases not matched to a gene; V was cut back by 4 bases and J by 4 bases.

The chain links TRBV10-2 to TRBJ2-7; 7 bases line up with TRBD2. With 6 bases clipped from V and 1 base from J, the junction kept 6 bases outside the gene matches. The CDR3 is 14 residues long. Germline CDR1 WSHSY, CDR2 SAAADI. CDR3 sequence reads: CASRGGDRSYEQYV. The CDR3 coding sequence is TGCGCCAGCAGGGGAGGGGACCGGTCCTACGAGCAGTACGTC.

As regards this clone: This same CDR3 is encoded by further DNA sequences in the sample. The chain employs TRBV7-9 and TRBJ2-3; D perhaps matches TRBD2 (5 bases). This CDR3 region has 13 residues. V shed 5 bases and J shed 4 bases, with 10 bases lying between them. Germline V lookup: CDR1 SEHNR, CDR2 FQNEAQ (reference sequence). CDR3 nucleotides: TGTGCCAGCAGCCCGAGAGGGCCAGATACGCAGTATTTT. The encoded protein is CASSPRGPDTQYF.

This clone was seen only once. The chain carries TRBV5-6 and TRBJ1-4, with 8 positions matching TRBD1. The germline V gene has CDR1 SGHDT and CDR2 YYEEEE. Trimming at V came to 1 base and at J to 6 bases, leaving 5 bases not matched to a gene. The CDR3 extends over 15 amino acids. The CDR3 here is CASSLTPGGDEKLFF. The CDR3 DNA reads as TGTGCCAGCAGCTTGACGCCAGGGGGCGATGAAAAACTGTTTTTT.

The CDR3 DNA sequence: TGTGCCAGCACCATTTCGACAGAACTCTATGGCTACACCTTC. Protein: CASTISTELYGYTF. The genes are TRBV28 and TRBJ1-2, with D perhaps TRBD1 (5 bases). Germline CDR1 MDHEN, CDR2 SYDVKM. The CDR3 has 14 residues. Trimming took off 7 bases at V and 4 bases at J, with 16 bases between the two ends.